This TCR beta chain was sequenced in a study of cytomegalovirus exposure and HLA in healthy donors. Amplification used 60 Vbeta primers and 13 Jbeta primers. Assay: immunoSEQ multiplex PCR; the TCRdb copy retains only in-frame clones and omits some. The sample holds over 150,000 clones, about 75% seen once. Study-wide points: As was reported, the HLA-A and HLA-B alleles of most subjects were accurately predicted from TCR beta sequences. In a later analysis, an Asian-associated ancestry cluster reportedly showed fewer N-insertions than the roughly 690-donor mean.

As concerns this clone: No antigen is known for it.

Germline CDR1 MNHEY, CDR2 SMNVEV (reference sequence). The V segment lost 5 bases and the J segment 9 bases; nucleotides outside the gene matches: 7. The length of the CDR3 is 13 residues. Donors had nominal health at sampling but likely had unrecorded immune exposures. This receptor was identified in a man aged 18-30 years in good health and CMV-seronegative. The specimen was PBMCs. This chain joins TRBV27 and TRBJ2-1, with 7 bases aligning to TRBD1. CDR3 bases: TGTGCCAGCAGTCTCCAAGACAGGGTTGAGCAGTTCTTC. It translates to CASSLQDRVEQFF.